The 10 T cell receptor beta chains reported below all come from one sample, sequenced in a study of blood T cell repertoires in COVID-19 (dated by TCRdb to 2019 to 2021). The receptor library was made with the immunoSEQ multiplex PCR assay. The table was pulled from immuneACCESS by TCRdb, which kept in-frame rearrangements only. Such tables lose some clones; where checked, under half of the loss comes from unresolved V genes, and the rest has no known cause. This sample holds about 130,000 clones; 60% to 80% were observed only once. The ten largest clones add up to 4.5% to 6% of the sample. Sequencing was carried out using peripheral blood. These receptors came from an elderly man with COVID-19, enrolled during active disease.

The V and J genes are TRBV7-9 and TRBJ2-7; D is unclear. V was clipped by 3 bases and J by 2 bases, with 8 bases between them. Germline CDR1 is SEHNR and CDR2 is FQNEAQ (reference sequence). CDR3 length equals 13 residues. The CDR3 loop is CASSLTPTYEQYF. In DNA, the CDR3 is TGTGCCAGCAGCTTGACACCTACCTACGAGCAGTACTTC.

This rearrangement joins TRBV7-9 to TRBJ1-2, with 9 bases lining up with TRBD1. V shed 5 bases, J shed 4 bases, and the junction held 5 bases outside the gene matches. The CDR3 has 14 residues. Germline V lookup: CDR1 SEHNR, CDR2 FQNEAQ (reference sequence). The CDR3 DNA sequence: TGTGCCAGCAGCCTCGGACAGGGGAGCTATGGCTACACCTTC. Its translation: CASSLGQGSYGYTF.

The rearrangement links TRBV7-2 to TRBJ2-5; TRBD1 matches 8 bases. The CDR3 length is 16 residues. The V gene's germline CDR1 is SGHTA and CDR2 FQGNSA. V trimming: 2 bases; J trimming: 0 bases; junction bases outside the gene matches: 5. The CDR3 DNA reads as TGTGCCAGCAGCTTAAGTGACAGGGGTTACCAAGAGACCCAGTACTTC. Translating it yields CASSLSDRGYQETQYF.

As DNA, the CDR3 is TGCGCCAGCAGCCAATTTAGCGGGAGAACAGATACGCAGTATTTT. Its protein product is CASSQFSGRTDTQYF. V is TRBV4-1 and J is TRBJ2-3; the match to TRBD2 covers 9 bases. Germline V gives CDR1 MGHRA, CDR2 YSYEKL. The CDR3 runs to 15 residues. J lost 3 bases, V lost 2 bases, and 3 bases had no gene match.

The chain employs TRBV3-1 (or the pseudogene TRBV3-2) and TRBJ2-3, with D possibly TRBD2 on 6 matching bases. Germline assignment: CDR1 LGHDT and CDR2 YNNKEL (reference sequence). The CDR3 has 13 residues. V lost 4 bases to trimming and J lost 6 bases, with 11 bases between them. CDR3 nucleotides: TGTGCCAGCAGCCTAGCGGAATCGGATACGCAGTATTTT. Residues: CASSLAESDTQYF.

This clone turned up a few times. The V gene is TRBV6-5, the J gene TRBJ2-4; possible D gene TRBD2, 5 bases. The germline V and J ends were trimmed by 11 bases and 2 bases, with 16 bases remaining between them. The CDR3 totals 14 residues. Germline CDR1 reads MNHEY; CDR2 reads SVGAGI. The CDR3 loop is CASGRVGTKNIQYF. The CDR3 nucleotides read TGTGCCTCTGGGCGGGTAGGGACCAAAAACATTCAGTACTTC.

The chain joins TRBV23-1 to TRBJ2-7; 7 positions agree with TRBD2. TRBV23-1 is annotated as an ORF whose role is uncertain. The CDR3 is 14 amino acids. Trimming cost V 6 bases and J 2 bases; bases outside gene matches: 7. The CDR3 nucleotides read TGCGCCAGCAGCCTCTTGCGGGGGACCTACGAGCAGTACTTC. This codes for CASSLLRGTYEQYF.

This chain joins TRBV28 and TRBJ1-2, with D perhaps matching TRBD1 (6 bases). This CDR3 has 13 amino acids. The V and J ends lost 11 bases and 0 bases respectively, with 13 bases between them. The V gene's germline CDR1 is MDHEN and CDR2 SYDVKM. Here the CDR3 reads CAGAWGPNYGYTF. The CDR3 DNA reads TGTGCCGGGGCGTGGGGGCCTAACTATGGCTACACCTTC.

This chain joins TRBV7-2 and TRBJ2-1; TRBD1 matches at 7 bases. Per the germline V gene, CDR1 is SGHTA and CDR2 is FQGNSA. The CDR3 length is 16 residues. With 4 bases clipped from V and 0 bases from J, the junction kept 6 bases outside the gene matches. CDR3 DNA: TGTGCCAGCAGCTGGAGGACAGGTGGCTCCTACAATGAGCAGTTCTTC. This codes for CASSWRTGGSYNEQFF.

This chain connects TRBV10-3 to TRBJ2-7; D is undetermined. V was trimmed by 0 bases and J by 5 bases, leaving 5 bases between them. CDR3 length: 12 amino acids. The germline gives CDR1 ENHRY, CDR2 SYGVKD. DNA for the CDR3: TGTGCCATCAGTGAGTCGGGCCACGAGCAGTACTTC. Its translation is CAISESGHEQYF.